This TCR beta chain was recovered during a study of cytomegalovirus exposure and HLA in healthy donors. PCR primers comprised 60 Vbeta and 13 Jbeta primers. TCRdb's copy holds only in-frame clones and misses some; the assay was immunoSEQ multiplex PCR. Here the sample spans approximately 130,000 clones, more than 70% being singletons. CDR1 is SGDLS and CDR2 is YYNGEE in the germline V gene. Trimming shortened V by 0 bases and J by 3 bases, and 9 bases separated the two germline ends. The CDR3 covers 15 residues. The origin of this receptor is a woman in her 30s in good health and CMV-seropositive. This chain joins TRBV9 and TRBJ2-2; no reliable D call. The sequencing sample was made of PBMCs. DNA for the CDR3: TGTGCCAGCAGCGTAGACCCCCGGGACACCGGGGAGCTGTTTTTT. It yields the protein CASSVDPRDTGELFF.